These T cell receptor beta chains were read from a single sample in a study of T cell repertoires in cytomegalovirus infection. TCRdb re-analysed the reads in MiXCR, keeping a single row per CDR3 protein. The sample has some 150,000 distinct CDR3 sequences, roughly a quarter seen once. Sequenced sample: PBMCs. Source of these receptors: a human donor in good health (CMV status not recorded). Some clones in this sample may be carry-over from other donors' samples. Each CDR3 is given with its conserved first and last residue. D genes are given only for firm matches. Expanded clones get a size class; other rows say once, few or many, or leave the size out.

J gene | D gene | clone size | V gene | CDR3 DNA | CDR3 protein
TRBJ1-1 | - | - | TRBV7-2 | TGTGCCAGCAGAACCCCCGGGACCATGAACACTGAAGCTTTCTTT | CASRTPGTMNTEAFF
TRBJ2-4 | - | - | TRBV9 | TGTGCCAGCAGCGTTTTCGAAGGGTTCGGAAACATTCAGTACTTC | CASSVFEGFGNIQYF
TRBJ1-6 | - | - | TRBV7-9 | TGTCCCAGCAGCCTAAACCCCCCTAATTCACCCCTCCACTTT | CPSSLNPPNSPLHF
TRBJ1-1 | - | many | TRBV7-8 | TGTGCCAGCAGCAACTTTGGGCGTCAGAACACTGAAGCTTTCTTT | CASSNFGRQNTEAFF
TRBJ2-2 | TRBD1 | - | TRBV20-1 | TGCAGTGCTAGAGATAGTCGTAGGGGGCCGAACACCGGGGAGCTGTTTTTT | CSARDSRRGPNTGELFF
TRBJ2-5 | - | few | TRBV28 | TGTGCCAGCAGTTCAGGGTTCGGAGAGACCCAGTACTTC | CASSSGFGETQYF
TRBJ2-5 | - | few | TRBV7-9 | TGTGCCAGCAGTCCAGCGGCAGGGGAACAAGAGACCCAGTACTTC | CASSPAAGEQETQYF
TRBJ2-7 | - | - | TRBV6-5 | TGTGCCAGCAGTTACGACAGACGCGAGCAGTACTTC | CASSYDRREQYF
TRBJ2-1 | - | many | TRBV7-2 | TGTGCCAGCAGCTTGGTGGACTACAATGAGCAGTTCTTC | CASSLVDYNEQFF
TRBJ2-2 | - | - | TRBV28 | TGTGCCAGCAGTTTGATGCAGCCCCGAGCGACCGGGGAGCTGTTTTTT | CASSLMQPRATGELFF
TRBJ2-3 | TRBD1 | - | TRBV20-1 | TGCAGTGCTTCCCCTCGGGACAGATACCCTAGCACAGATACGCAGTATTTT | CSASPRDRYPSTDTQYF
TRBJ1-4 | - | few | TRBV7-6 | TGTGCCAGCAGCTTAAATTATGAAAAACTGTTTTTT | CASSLNYEKLFF
TRBJ2-3 | - | few | TRBV7-2 | TGTGCCAGCAGCTTACAGGTGGGGGGCACAGATACGCAGTATTTT | CASSLQVGGTDTQYF
TRBJ2-3 | TRBD1 | - | TRBV30 | TGTGCCTGGAGTGAGAGGGGGCGTACAGATACGCAGTATTTT | CAWSERGRTDTQYF
TRBJ2-1 | - | - | TRBV28 | TGTGCCAGCAGAATAGAAGGAGGCCCAAGCTCCTACAATGAGCAGTTCTTC | CASRIEGGPSSYNEQFF
TRBJ1-1 | - | - | TRBV11-3 | TGTGCCAGCAGCTTCGGACGGGGGAACACTGAAGCTTTCTTT | CASSFGRGNTEAFF
TRBJ1-2 | TRBD1 | many | TRBV7-8 | TGTGCCAGCAGCTTAGGTGACGTCGGGACAGCGAATGTCTATGGCTACACCTTC | CASSLGDVGTANVYGYTF
TRBJ1-4 | - | - | TRBV5-1 | TGCGCCGGCAGCTTTGGACGCCTCGCAACTAATGAAAAACTGTTTTTT | CAGSFGRLATNEKLFF
TRBJ1-2 | - | - | TRBV28 | TGTGCCAGCAGTTTATGGACAGGCAACTATGGCTACACCTTC | CASSLWTGNYGYTF
TRBJ2-7 | - | - | TRBV2 | TGTGCCAGCAGTGCGAGCGGCAGGGCCTCCTACGAGCAGTACTTC | CASSASGRASYEQYF
TRBJ2-3 | - | - | TRBV7-2 | TGTGCCAGCAGCTCCCCAGGGCCCAGGAGAGATACGCAGTATTTT | CASSSPGPRRDTQYF
TRBJ1-6 | - | - | TRBV5-6 | TGTGCCAGCAGCTTGGGCGGACCGCTTAATGATAATTCACCCCTCCACTTT | CASSLGGPLNDNSPLHF
TRBJ2-2 | - | many | TRBV7-8 | TGTGCCAGCACCAAAATCCAGAACACCGGGGAGCTGTTTTTT | CASTKIQNTGELFF
TRBJ2-5 | - | many | TRBV7-2 | TGTGCCAGCAGCCCTTTTACTCAGACCCAGTACTTC | CASSPFTQTQYF
TRBJ2-3 | - | - | TRBV5-1 | TGCGCCAGCAGCTTGGAGGCAGGCACAGATACGCAGTCTTTT | CASSLEAGTDTQSF
TRBJ2-3 | TRBD2 | many | TRBV7-9 | TGTGCCAGCAACTATCTAGCGGTGGATACGCAGTATTTT | CASNYLAVDTQYF
TRBJ2-6 | - | many | TRBV7-3 | TGTGCCAGCAGCTTAGGGGGGTACTCTGGGGCCAACGTCCTGACTTTC | CASSLGGYSGANVLTF
TRBJ2-2 | - | - | TRBV12-3/TRBV12-4 | TGTGCCAGCAGTTTGGATCACACCGGGGAGCTGTTTTTT | CASSLDHTGELFF
TRBJ1-4 | - | - | TRBV7-9 | TGTACCAGCAGCTTAGAGGTTAATGAAAAACTGTTTTTT | CTSSLEVNEKLFF
TRBJ1-5 | - | few | TRBV6-4 | TGTGCCAGCAGTGAGTTGGGGGGCGAAGGCAATCAGCCCCAGCATTTT | CASSELGGEGNQPQHF
TRBJ2-1 | TRBD2 | - | TRBV2 | TGTGCCAGCAAGGCGGGAGGGGCCTACAATGAGCAGTTCTTC | CASKAGGAYNEQFF
TRBJ1-6 | TRBD1 | - | TRBV6-5 | TGTGCCAGCAGTTATACGACAGGGAGAAATTCACCCCTCCACTTT | CASSYTTGRNSPLHF
TRBJ1-1 | TRBD1 | - | TRBV7-4 | TGTGACAGCAGCCCCCTGGACAGGGGCACTGAAGCTTTCTTT | CDSSPLDRGTEAFF
TRBJ2-7 | TRBD2 | many | TRBV7-9 | TGTGCCAGCAGCTTAAACCCCTCTAGCGGGAGCGAGCAGTACTTC | CASSLNPSSGSEQYF
TRBJ2-3 | - | few | TRBV3-1 | TGTGCCAGCAGCCAAGCCCGCGCAGATACGCAGTATTTT | CASSQARADTQYF
TRBJ1-3 | TRBD1 | - | TRBV28 | TGTGCCAGCAGCGAAAACAGGGGGCTCTCTGGAAACACCATATATTTT | CASSENRGLSGNTIYF
TRBJ2-7 | TRBD2 | - | TRBV6-5 | TGTGCCAGCAGTTACGGGGGGAGGGCCGTGTACGAGCAGTACTTC | CASSYGGRAVYEQYF
TRBJ2-7 | TRBD1 | few | TRBV9 | TGTGCCAGCAGCGGTGAGGGACAGGGGGGATCCTACGAGCAGTACTTC | CASSGEGQGGSYEQYF
TRBJ2-1 | - | few | TRBV4-3 | TGCGCCAGCAGCCAAGTTCGCATCTCCTACAATGAGCAGTTCTTC | CASSQVRISYNEQFF
TRBJ2-3 | - | - | TRBV2 | TGTGCCAGCAGTGTTCAGATCACAGATACGCAGTATTTT | CASSVQITDTQYF
TRBJ2-1 | TRBD1 | - | TRBV19 | TGTGCCAGTAAGAATAGGGGGCAGACCTACAATGAGCAGTTCTTC | CASKNRGQTYNEQFF
TRBJ1-6 | - | - | TRBV4-1 | TGCGCCAGCAGCCAAGTTGGCCCAAGCTCACCCCTCCACTTT | CASSQVGPSSPLHF
TRBJ1-1 | TRBD1 | - | TRBV20-1 | TGCAGTGCTAGATACTTTCGGACAGGGGCGTGGAGTACTGAAGCTTTCTTT | CSARYFRTGAWSTEAFF
TRBJ2-1 | - | - | TRBV28 | TGTGCCAGCAGTTTATCTGCAGGTGGAGATGAGCAGTTCTTC | CASSLSAGGDEQFF
TRBJ2-3 | - | - | TRBV2 | TGTGCCAGCAGTGAATGGAACACAGATACGCAGTATTTT | CASSEWNTDTQYF
TRBJ2-1 | TRBD1 | - | TRBV11-2 | TGTGCCAGCAACCAACAGGGGCCCGACAATGAGCAGTTCTTC | CASNQQGPDNEQFF